The present T cell receptor beta chain was sequenced within a study of early T cells in non-severe SARS-CoV-2 infection. For the study at large: It was bulk RNA from unsorted whole blood that was sequenced, and the chains were unpaired. Study-wide points: Matching with VDJdb favored anti-spike CD8 responses (missing private and CD4 specificities).

Only a few counts were recorded for this clonotype. As yet, its antigen is unknown. Deletions cut 3 bases from V and 4 bases from J, with 8 bases between. This CDR3 contains 13 residues. Germline V lookup: CDR1 KGHDR, CDR2 SFDVKD. Individual cDNA molecules were tagged with unique molecular identifiers, the study reported. TCRdb reprocessed the 5' RACE reads with MiXCR, giving one entry per CDR3 protein. Here the sample spans about 110,000 distinct CDR3 sequences, 12% being singletons. The V and J genes are TRBV24-1 and TRBJ2-5; D might be TRBD1 (5 bases). The sequenced sample was whole blood. This receptor was taken from an adult who was a healthcare worker with PCR-confirmed SARS-CoV-2 infection or an uninfected control (not recorded which). Written as DNA, the CDR3 is TGTGCCACCAGTGATAAGGGGCGAGAGACCCAGTACTTC. It encodes CATSDKGRETQYF.